This T cell receptor beta chain was identified during a study of vaccination effects on CD4 cells after COVID-19. About the study: Sampling occurred a median 72 days post second dose, range 14 to 241.

Sequencing was performed with immunoSEQ multiplex PCR; in TCRdb, only in-frame clones are kept and a portion is missing. The table records 55,000 to 70,000 clones, about 80% of them present only once. Of note for this clone: Antigen specificity is unknown.

Ahead of sequencing, the ViraFEST assay grew antigen-specific CD4+ T cells using viral peptide pools. Isolating CD4+ T cells followed 9 to 10 days of culture. Either the mRNA-1273 or the BNT162b2 vaccine was given to participants as two doses. Nucleocapsid antibody tests were negative, and the vaccine recipients had no prior SARS-CoV-2 infection. Study outcomes and limitations: Researchers reported few convalescent patients and no early post-infection timepoints in the study. Both infection-induced and vaccine-induced clones contracted markedly at late post-vaccination timepoints.

This clonotype was obtained from a human donor who received a COVID-19 vaccine. Source: CD4+ T cells from PBMCs cultured with HCoV-OC43 spike peptides, taken after COVID-19 vaccination. The subset: HCoV-OC43 spike overlapping peptide pool stimulation.

CDR3 loop: CASSLAVGTIYF. The CDR3 bases are TGTGCCAGCAGTTTGGCAGTGGGCACCATATATTTT. The gene calls are TRBV12-3 or TRBV12-4 and TRBJ1-3; D is ambiguous. Trimming stripped 3 bases from V and 9 bases from J, with 9 bases between. CDR3 size: 12 residues.